The 23 T cell receptor beta chains below were found in one sample sequenced in a study of blood T cells in healthy people across ages. Combining a sample-barcoded 5' primer with a J-beta primer mix, a second PCR ran for about 6 to 11 cycles. TCRdb reprocessed the 5' RACE reads with MiXCR, giving one entry per CDR3 protein. The sample has 980,000 or so distinct CDR3 sequences; roughly 43% are singletons. Material for sequencing was blood. All receptors derive from a man aged 30 to 39 in good health.

The V call is TRBV20-1, the J call TRBJ1-4; weak D call: TRBD1 (5 bases). The V gene lost 0 bases and the J gene lost 8 bases, with 19 bases spanning the gap. CDR3 length: 16 residues. Germline CDR1 is DFQATT and CDR2 is SNEGSKA (reference sequence). The CDR3 DNA reads as TGCAGTGCTAGAGATCCGGGCGGGGCGAGTGGAGAAAAACTGTTTTTT. Protein: CSARDPGGASGEKLFF.

This clonotype was seen only a few times. The chain uses TRBV4-2 and TRBJ2-7; no firm D call. Germline assignment: CDR1 LGHNA and CDR2 YNFKEQ. The V end was cut by 0 bases, the J end by 2 bases, with 8 bases between. The CDR3 is 14 amino acids. The CDR3 is CASSQERLAYEQYF. CDR3 bases: TGTGCCAGCAGCCAAGAACGCCTAGCCTACGAGCAGTACTTC.

The J gene is TRBJ1-1, the V gene TRBV3-1; D gene ambiguous. CDR3 size: 13 residues. The V gene lost 3 bases and the J gene lost 7 bases, with 12 bases spanning the gap. Germline-derived CDR1 and CDR2 are LGHDT and YNNKEL (reference sequence). The CDR3 region has the DNA TGTGCCAGCAGCCAGGGGTGGACGGGTGAAGCTTTCTTT. Protein sequence: CASSQGWTGEAFF. The entire variable domain, with the rest obtained from reference TRBV3-1 and TRBJ1-1, is as follows: DTAVSQTPKYLVTQMGNDKSIKCEQNLGHDTMYWYKQDSKKFLKIMFSYNNKELIINETVPNRFSPKSPDKAHLNLHINSLELGDSAVYFCASSQGWTGEAFFGQGTRLTVV.

This clonotype was seen only a few times. The chain employs TRBV5-1 and TRBJ2-5; 8 bases match TRBD1. This CDR3 contains 16 residues. Germline CDR1 SGHRS, CDR2 YFSETQ. V shed 4 bases and J 11 bases; nucleotides not matched to a gene: 19. Here the CDR3 DNA reads TGCGCCAGCAGCCCGGGACAGGACCTTAATACGATAGTGCAGTACTTC. Translated, it gives CASSPGQDLNTIVQYF.

The chain joins TRBV6-1 to TRBJ2-1; 9 bases match TRBD1. The V segment lost 2 bases and the J segment 7 bases; nucleotides outside the gene matches: 6. This CDR3 is 15 amino acids long. Germline-derived CDR1 and CDR2 are MNHNS and SASEGT. Here the CDR3 reads CASSELDRGWNEQFF. The DNA of the CDR3 is TGTGCCAGCAGTGAACTGGACAGGGGATGGAATGAGCAGTTCTTC.

This clonotype was seen at least ten times. V gene TRBV28 combines with J gene TRBJ2-3, with TRBD1 matching over 7 bases. Germline V gene sequence: CDR1 MDHEN, CDR2 SYDVKM. With V trimmed by 6 bases and J by 4 bases, 7 bases remained unmatched. CDR3 size: 14 residues. CDR3 protein: CASRTGQLADTQYF. The CDR3 DNA reads TGTGCCAGCAGGACAGGGCAATTGGCAGATACGCAGTATTTT.

This clonotype was detected only a few times. The chain carries TRBV7-2 and TRBJ2-1; D is unresolved. The CDR3 totals 14 residues. Trimming removed 2 bases from V and 9 bases from J, with 14 bases in between. Germline CDR1 is SGHTA and CDR2 is FQGNSA. The CDR3 nucleotides read TGTGCCAGCAGCTTAAGCAATAGTGGCGGTGAGCAGTTCTTC. This encodes CASSLSNSGGEQFF.

This clonotype showed up just a few times. The genes are TRBV12-3 or TRBV12-4 and TRBJ2-1, with a possible D match to TRBD2 (5 bases). The CDR3 consists of 12 residues. Trimming took off 5 bases at V and 8 bases at J, with 10 bases between the two ends. The CDR3 nucleotides are TGTGCCAGCAGTCCGGCGGGCCATGAGCAGTTCTTC. Translating gives CASSPAGHEQFF.

This clonotype was found a few times. The chain recombines TRBV12-3 or TRBV12-4 with TRBJ1-5; D unclear. V was trimmed by 5 bases and J by 7 bases, leaving 15 bases between them. The CDR3 totals 14 residues. CDR3 sequence: CASSPLEGHQPQHF. The CDR3, as DNA: TGTGCCAGCAGTCCCTTAGAAGGGCACCAGCCCCAGCATTTT.

The genes are TRBV28 and TRBJ1-2; tentative D call: TRBD1 (5 bases). The germline V gene encodes CDR1 MDHEN and CDR2 SYDVKM. V was cut by 6 bases and J by 0 bases, with 11 bases left in between. The length of the CDR3 is 14 residues. CDR3 nucleotides: TGTGCCAGCAGGTGGGGCAGAGCTAACTATGGCTACACCTTC. Its protein product is CASRWGRANYGYTF.

This clonotype was seen a few times. The rearrangement uses TRBV28 and TRBJ2-1; D is perhaps TRBD2 (6 bases). This CDR3 contains 16 residues. Trimming pared 7 bases from V and 1 base from J, leaving 17 bases between. The V gene's germline CDR1 is MDHEN and CDR2 SYDVKM. The chain's CDR3 is CASIPTGTLSYNEQFF. Here the CDR3 DNA reads TGTGCCAGCATACCGACCGGGACTCTGTCCTACAATGAGCAGTTCTTC.

This clonotype has more than one count but fewer than ten. The genes are TRBV29-1 and TRBJ1-2; a weak D match, TRBD1 (6 bases). This CDR3 has 14 amino acids. The ends were cut back, 1 base at V and 0 bases at J, with 9 bases in the middle. Germline V CDR1 and CDR2: SQVTM, ANQGSEA. The CDR3 DNA is TGCAGCGTTGAAGCAGGGGTGGCTAACTATGGCTACACCTTC. Amino acid sequence: CSVEAGVANYGYTF.

The chain combines TRBV7-2 with TRBJ2-7, with 9 positions matching TRBD1. From germline, CDR1 is SGHTA and CDR2 FQGNSA. V shed 5 bases and J 2 bases; nucleotides not matched to a gene: 7. The CDR3 totals 15 residues. The CDR3 DNA sequence: TGTGCCAGCAGCCCCGGACAGGGGATGGCCTACGAGCAGTACTTC. Its protein product is CASSPGQGMAYEQYF.

This clonotype showed up just once. A much larger clone lies one base from this, so it may be a read error. The CDR3 region has the DNA TGCAGTGCTAGGGCTGAGGAGGGCTTCAATCAGCCCCAGCATTTT. This sequence encodes CSARAEEGFNQPQHF. The chain has TRBV20-1 and TRBJ1-5; D remains ambiguous. The V end lost 3 bases, the J end lost 3 bases, and 15 bases lay between the germline ends. The CDR3 has 15 amino acids. From germline, CDR1 is DFQATT and CDR2 SNEGSKA (reference sequence).

This clonotype turned up a few times. V gene TRBV20-1 combines with J gene TRBJ2-5, with D unresolved. Trimming cost V 0 bases and J 4 bases, with 6 bases left between them. The CDR3 is made up of 12 amino acids. Germline CDR1 reads DFQATT; CDR2 reads SNEGSKA (reference sequence). The CDR3 loop reads CSARDAGETQYF. The CDR3 nucleotides are TGCAGTGCTAGAGATGCTGGAGAGACCCAGTACTTC.

The rearrangement links TRBV6-2 or TRBV6-3 to TRBJ2-7; D may be TRBD1 or TRBD2 (5 bases each). Trimming removed 10 bases at V and 3 bases at J, with 19 bases between. This CDR3 spans 14 amino acids. From germline, CDR1 is MNHEY and CDR2 SVGEGT. The CDR3 reads CATTLTGRIYEQYF. The CDR3 DNA reads as TGTGCCACTACCTTGACGGGACGGATCTACGAGCAGTACTTC.

The genes are TRBV5-4 and TRBJ2-2; D is ambiguous. Trimming stripped 0 bases from V and 4 bases from J, with 16 bases between. CDR1 is SGHNT and CDR2 is YYREEE in the germline V gene (reference sequence). The CDR3 extends over 17 amino acids. The CDR3: CASSLDLTAPGTGELFF. The CDR3 DNA reads as TGTGCCAGCAGCTTGGATCTGACTGCCCCGGGCACCGGGGAGCTGTTTTTT.

The V and J genes are TRBV5-1 and TRBJ1-1, with a possible D match to TRBD1 (6 bases). With 3 bases removed from V and 1 base from J, the gap between germline ends came to 10 bases. From germline, CDR1 is SGHRS and CDR2 YFSETQ. This CDR3 spans 14 amino acids. CDR3 nucleotide sequence: TGCGCCAGCAGCTCTGGCAGGGGGAACACTGAAGCTTTCTTT. This encodes CASSSGRGNTEAFF.

The J gene is TRBJ2-2, the V gene TRBV29-1; D is possibly TRBD1 (8 bases). The germline V and J ends were trimmed by 5 bases and 4 bases, with 17 bases remaining between them. The V gene's germline CDR1 is SQVTM and CDR2 ANQGSEA. The CDR3 has 15 amino acids. The CDR3 reads CSVLRQGRGTGELFF. The CDR3 nucleotides are TGCAGCGTTCTGCGACAGGGGAGGGGCACCGGGGAGCTGTTTTTT.

This clonotype was recorded a few times. The chain has TRBV9 and TRBJ2-6; no firm D call. The CDR3 spans 14 residues. Germline V gives CDR1 SGDLS, CDR2 YYNGEE. Deletions cut 3 bases from V and 3 bases from J, with 7 bases between. The CDR3 is CASSDNRGANVLTF. The CDR3 bases are TGTGCCAGCAGCGATAATCGTGGGGCCAACGTCCTGACTTTC.

V is TRBV6-1 and J is TRBJ2-3; 9 bases are a match to TRBD1. The CDR3 runs to 16 residues. The V gene end was trimmed by 0 bases and the J gene end by 3 bases; junction bases not matched to a gene: 4. CDR1 is MNHNS and CDR2 is SASEGT in the germline V gene. The DNA of the CDR3 is TGTGCCAGCAGTGAAGCAAGGACAGGGGTAACAGATACGCAGTATTTT. This codes for CASSEARTGVTDTQYF.

The chain carries TRBV5-8 and TRBJ2-3, with D hard to call. V lost 2 bases and J lost 0, with 7 bases in between. Germline V gene data show CDR1 as SGHTS and CDR2 as YDEGEE. The CDR3 consists of 14 residues. CDR3 bases: TGTGCCAGCAGCTTCAAACACAGCACAGATACGCAGTATTTT. Translated: CASSFKHSTDTQYF.

This chain joins TRBV9 and TRBJ2-1, with unresolved D. The J call is in doubt because the DNA end fits TRBJ2-7 better. In germline, CDR1 is SGDLS, CDR2 YYNGEE. The CDR3 has 15 residues. CDR3 in amino acids: CASSVAGQSYNEQYF. CDR3 nucleotide sequence: TGTGCCAGCAGCGTAGCTGGGCAGTCCTACAATGAGCAGTACTTC.